This T cell receptor beta chain originates from a study of T-cell memory formation after mild COVID-19. The CDR3 spans 13 residues. The germline V gene has CDR1 LGHDT and CDR2 YNNKEL (reference sequence). Losses at the gene ends were 0 bases for V and 14 bases for J; bases not matched to a gene: 7. Details on this clonotype: Antigen unknown.

Libraries for TCRalpha and TCRbeta carried sample barcodes and unique molecular identifiers via 5'RACE. TCRdb re-analysed the 5' RACE reads in MiXCR, keeping a single row per CDR3 protein. The repertoire consists of about 600,000 distinct CDR3 sequences, with about 20% occurring once and the leading ten covering roughly 9.1%. Study-level findings and limits: Clones that shrank (day 15 to 85) were balanced CD4/CD8, whereas later expanders leaned CD4+. Shrinking CD4+ clones were chiefly CM and EM; CD8+ ones were chiefly EMRA.

The clonotype originates from an adult woman who had mild COVID-19 (a few samples of this study predate the infection). Cell type and time point are not known. The source material was PBMCs or a T cell subset sorted from them (not recorded which). The chain links TRBV3-1 to TRBJ2-1; 7 bases fit TRBD2. CDR3 residues: CASSQDWGTKEFF. The CDR3, as DNA: TGTGCCAGCAGCCAAGATTGGGGGACTAAGGAGTTCTTC.